What follows are 20 T cell receptor beta chains derived from one specimen sequenced in a study of tumour-infiltrating T cells in Burkitt lymphoma. Assay: immunoSEQ multiplex PCR; the TCRdb copy retains only in-frame clones and omits some. The data show around 13,000 clones, about 85% seen once. The sequenced sample was tumor tissue. The receptors come from a human donor with diffuse large B-cell lymphoma.

The V call is TRBV6-5, the J call TRBJ1-4; D call uncertain. Trimming left V 8 bases short and J 8 bases short, with 9 bases between. There are 11 residues in the CDR3. Germline assignment: CDR1 MNHEY and CDR2 SVGAGI. The CDR3 protein is CASAQGEKLFF. The DNA of the CDR3 is TGTGCCAGCGCGCAAGGGGAAAAACTGTTTTTT.

V is TRBV19 and J is TRBJ1-1; possibly TRBD1 for D (6 bases). The CDR3 totals 15 residues. V was pared by 3 bases and J by 6 bases, with 17 bases between. Germline values: CDR1 LNHDA, CDR2 SQIVND (reference sequence). The CDR3 region is CASSMGAVGSAEAFF. CDR3 coding DNA: TGTGCCAGTAGTATGGGGGCCGTCGGGTCGGCTGAAGCTTTCTTT.

V and J are TRBV27 and TRBJ1-2; TRBD1 is a possible D gene (5 bases). Looked up from germline, CDR1 is MNHEY and CDR2 is SMNVEV (reference sequence). The CDR3 covers 15 residues. V lost 2 bases and J lost 4, with 14 bases in between. CDR3: CASSLNGGLAYGYTF. The CDR3 DNA sequence: TGTGCCAGCAGTTTAAATGGGGGTTTGGCCTATGGCTACACCTTC.

V and J are TRBV13 and TRBJ2-7; the D call may be TRBD1 or TRBD2 (5 bases each). With 1 base removed from V and 4 bases from J, the gap between germline ends came to 14 bases. The germline gives CDR1 PRHDT, CDR2 FYEKMQ (reference sequence). CDR3 size: 15 residues. CDR3 DNA: TGTGCCAGCAGCTTAGCCGGGCAGGGACGGTACGAGCAGTACTTC. It translates to CASSLAGQGRYEQYF.

The count of this clone is one. This chain joins TRBV18 and TRBJ2-3; TRBD1 aligns across 7 bases. This CDR3 region has 14 residues. Germline V gives CDR1 KGHSH, CDR2 LQKENI. The J segment lost 6 bases and the V segment lost 8 bases, leaving 11 bases of the junction unmatched. The CDR3 is CASAPTGSPDTQYF. The CDR3 region has the DNA TGTGCCAGCGCGCCGACAGGGAGTCCGGATACGCAGTATTTT.

The chain employs TRBV18 and TRBJ2-1, with a weak D call TRBD1 (6 bases). This CDR3 region has 14 residues. The ends were cut back, 3 bases at V and 4 bases at J, with 10 bases in the middle. The germline gives CDR1 KGHSH, CDR2 LQKENI. The CDR3 is CASSPPDSYNEQFF. As DNA, the CDR3 is TGTGCCAGCTCACCCCCGGACAGTTACAATGAGCAGTTCTTC.

The V and J genes are TRBV7-2 and TRBJ2-3, with D possibly TRBD2 on 7 matching bases. Germline V gives CDR1 SGHTA, CDR2 FQGNSA. V lost 1 base, J lost 4 bases, and 12 bases lay in between. CDR3 length: 15 residues. The CDR3 here is CASSLGGGRPDTQYF. The CDR3 DNA reads as TGTGCCAGCAGCTTAGGGGGGGGCAGGCCAGATACGCAGTATTTT.

This clone was observed a few times. The chain is built from TRBV7-9 and TRBJ2-4, with a tentative D call TRBD2 (6 bases). The CDR3 consists of 13 residues. The V and J ends lost 3 bases and 7 bases respectively, with 10 bases between them. Germline values: CDR1 SEHNR, CDR2 FQNEAQ (reference sequence). CDR3 in amino acids: CASSLGGVNIQYF. The CDR3 nucleotides are TGTGCCAGCAGCTTGGGGGGAGTCAACATTCAGTACTTC.

This clone was observed once. DNA for the CDR3: TGTGCCAGCAGCCTCGATGGGACAGGGGCCTACGAGCAGTACTTC. This codes for CASSLDGTGAYEQYF. This chain connects TRBV7-2 to TRBJ2-7; 10 nucleotides align to TRBD1. Germline loops: CDR1 SGHTA, CDR2 FQGNSA. This CDR3 is 15 amino acids long. V shed 5 bases, J shed 2 bases, and the junction held 6 bases outside the gene matches.

In this sample, this clone turned up a few times. The V call is TRBV9, the J call TRBJ1-1; D is possibly TRBD1 (6 bases). The germline V gene has CDR1 SGDLS and CDR2 YYNGEE. Trimming removed 9 bases at V and 0 bases at J, with 12 bases between. The CDR3 sequence is 13 residues long. The CDR3 coding sequence is TGTGCCACCGCGGAGGGGGTGAACACTGAAGCTTTCTTT. Translation: CATAEGVNTEAFF.

The rearrangement joins TRBV7-9 to TRBJ1-1; perhaps TRBD1 as D (5 bases). Deletions cut 7 bases from V and 3 bases from J, with 9 bases between. This CDR3 has 12 residues. CDR1 SEHNR and CDR2 FQNEAQ come from the germline V gene (reference sequence). CDR3 amino acids: CASMGGYTEAFF. The CDR3 DNA reads TGTGCCAGCATGGGGGGATACACTGAAGCTTTCTTT.

V usage is TRBV9 and J usage is TRBJ1-2; 8 nucleotides agree with TRBD1. This CDR3 region has 13 residues. Germline V gene lookup returns CDR1 SGDLS and CDR2 YYNGEE. J lost 8 bases, V lost 7 bases, and 10 bases had no gene match. For the CDR3, the DNA is TGTGCCAGCTTGGACAGGGATGAACTCGGCTACACCTTC. Its protein product is CASLDRDELGYTF.

The genes are TRBV5-3 and TRBJ1-2, with a possible D match to TRBD1 (5 bases). TRBV5-3 is designated an ORF whose function remains uncertain. The CDR3 is 15 amino acids. V was pared by 2 bases and J by 8 bases, with 19 bases between. The CDR3 loop is CARSFLNPGKEGYTF. For the CDR3, the DNA is TGTGCCAGAAGCTTCCTGAACCCAGGGAAAGAGGGCTACACCTTC.

This clone was picked up one time. J is TRBJ2-3 and V is TRBV5-5, with D possibly being TRBD2 (7 bases). The CDR3 totals 14 residues. The V gene's germline CDR1 is SGHKS and CDR2 YYEKEE (reference sequence). Deletions cut 1 base from V and 5 bases from J, with 11 bases between. The CDR3 DNA reads as TGTGCCAGCAGCTTGTGGGGGGGCGGAGATACGCAGTATTTT. It codes for CASSLWGGGDTQYF.

This clone has only one observation. The chain uses TRBV21-1 and TRBJ1-5; no DNA check was done on the table's D call, TRBD1. TRBV21-1 is marked as a pseudogene. CDR3 length equals 20 residues. The CDR3 region has the DNA TGTGCCAGCAGCAAAATACTAGTCAGGGGGGAGTGGGATAGCAATCAGCCCCAGCATTTT. This sequence encodes CASSKILVRGEWDSNQPQHF.

The genes are TRBV20-1 and TRBJ1-1; no firm D call. Germline CDR1 and CDR2: DFQATT and SNEGSKA (reference sequence). CDR3 size: 11 residues. Trimming took 5 bases from V and 7 from J, leaving 11 bases between them. DNA of the CDR3: TGCAGTGCTTTCATAATGGGTGAAGCTTTCTTT. Protein: CSAFIMGEAFF.

About this clone: Germline is not matched at one junction end, which may reflect a read error. The J gene is TRBJ2-7, the V gene TRBV2; D is uncertain. The germline V gene encodes CDR1 SNHLY and CDR2 FYNNEI. The CDR3 sequence is 11 residues long. The CDR3: CASSADYEQYF. The CDR3 DNA is TGTGCTAGCAGTGCGGATTACGAGCAGTACTTC. Drawing the rest from reference TRBV2 and TRBJ2-7, the complete variable domain is EPEVTQTPSHQVTQMGQEVILRCVPISNHLYFYWYRQILGQKVEFLVSFYNNEISEKSEIFDDQFSVERPDGSNFTLKIRSTKLEDSAMYFCASSADYEQYFGPGTRLTVT.

The V and J genes are TRBV6-6 and TRBJ2-4; D may be TRBD1 (5 bases). The CDR3 totals 13 residues. V was cut by 6 bases and J by 2 bases, with 8 bases left in between. CDR1 is MNHNY, CDR2 SVGAGI, per germline (reference sequence). DNA for the CDR3: TGTGCCAGCAGAGACAGCTCCAAAAACATTCAGTACTTC. Its protein product is CASRDSSKNIQYF.

This clone was recorded only once. This chain uses TRBV19 with TRBJ2-7, with unresolved D. The germline V gene encodes CDR1 LNHDA and CDR2 SQIVND (reference sequence). This CDR3 has 16 residues. V shed 1 base and J shed 4 bases, with 17 bases lying between them. The CDR3 sequence is CASSIGGAWSVYEQYF. The CDR3 region has the DNA TGTGCCAGTAGTATAGGAGGAGCGTGGAGTGTTTACGAGCAGTACTTC.

This clone was seen a few times. The chain couples TRBV5-4 to TRBJ2-3; 11 bases fit TRBD2. The CDR3 sequence is 16 residues long. The germline V gene encodes CDR1 SGHNT and CDR2 YYREEE (reference sequence). V lost 4 bases to trimming and J lost 3 bases; unmatched junction nucleotides: 7. The CDR3 sequence: CASSQPSGGLTDTQYF. CDR3 in DNA: TGTGCCAGCAGCCAGCCTAGCGGGGGGCTGACAGATACGCAGTATTTT.